This TCR beta chain was found in a study of blood T cells in healthy people across ages. Across the whole study: Template-switching capture recovered about one barcoded beta molecule per two T cells.

Donors were systemically healthy Caucasian individuals from Russia aged roughly 6 to 95 years. This clonotype was observed a handful of times. Its antigen is still unknown. Points from the study as a whole: Diversity estimates from one million T cells were considered underestimates. The percentage of naive T cells correlated strongly with TCR beta diversity.

Germline CDR1 MNHNS, CDR2 SASEGT. With 4 bases removed from V and 4 bases from J, the gap between germline ends came to 7 bases. The CDR3 loop spans 13 amino acids. Using a J-beta primer mix together with a sample-barcoded 5' primer, a second PCR was run for about 6 to 11 cycles. TCRdb called the 5' RACE reads again in MiXCR, with one record for every CDR3 protein. The profile shows about 930,000 distinct CDR3 sequences, around 29% of them singletons. These data are also associated with another study on T cells of mothers and their children.

The receptor was derived from a woman between 40 and 55 years old in good health. Source material: blood. The chain has TRBV6-1 and TRBJ2-2, with D perhaps matching TRBD1 (6 bases). The CDR3 sequence: CASSATGTGELFF. The CDR3 nucleotides read TGTGCCAGCAGTGCGACAGGCACCGGGGAGCTGTTTTTT.